The rows below give T cell receptor beta chains drawn from one sample of a study of T cell responses to AZD1222 COVID-19 vaccine. Only in-frame clones appear in the TCRdb table, and some are missing; sequencing was by immunoSEQ multiplex PCR. The sample carries some 95,000 clones, about nine tenths recorded once. This specimen consisted of peripheral blood, obtained on day 0 of MenACWY control vaccination. These receptors were obtained from an adult in good health. CDR3s include the opening cysteine and the closing phenylalanine or tryptophan. The order of the fields is CDR3 DNA, CDR3 protein, V gene, clone size, D gene, J gene. A D gene is named only where the DNA matches it firmly. A row's size may be missing; if present it is once, few, many or a size class.

cdr3_nt: TGTGCCAGCAGCAAAGTCCCCACGGGGACCCTCTTTTACAATGAGCAGTTCTTC; cdr3_aa: CASSKVPTGTLFYNEQFF; v_call: TRBV21-1; clone_size: -; d_call: -; j_call: TRBJ2-1
cdr3_nt: TGTGCCAGCCAACCTACAGGATTGGGCAATCAGCCCCAGCATTTT; cdr3_aa: CASQPTGLGNQPQHF; v_call: TRBV28; clone_size: -; d_call: -; j_call: TRBJ1-5
cdr3_nt: TGTGCCAGCAGTTTGGTTGAAGAGGGGGTAGAGACCCAGTACTTC; cdr3_aa: CASSLVEEGVETQYF; v_call: TRBV28; clone_size: -; d_call: -; j_call: TRBJ2-5
cdr3_nt: TGTGCCAGCAGCGCCCTAGCGGGGGGGGCTTACAATGAGCAGTTCTTC; cdr3_aa: CASSALAGGAYNEQFF; v_call: TRBV9; clone_size: -; d_call: TRBD2; j_call: TRBJ2-1
cdr3_nt: TGCGCCAGCAGCCAAGATCAGGGGACAGGTGGCGGCTACACCTTC; cdr3_aa: CASSQDQGTGGGYTF; v_call: TRBV4-3; clone_size: -; d_call: TRBD1; j_call: TRBJ1-2
cdr3_nt: TGTGCCACCAGCAGTAAAAGGAGGGAGACCCAGTACTTC; cdr3_aa: CATSSKRRETQYF; v_call: TRBV15; clone_size: -; d_call: -; j_call: TRBJ2-5
cdr3_nt: TGTGCCAGCTCACAAGGTCAGGGGGACGCTGGAAACACCATATATTTT; cdr3_aa: CASSQGQGDAGNTIYF; v_call: TRBV18; clone_size: -; d_call: TRBD1; j_call: TRBJ1-3
cdr3_nt: TGTGCCAGCAGTTTAGGACAGGGGTTTGGCTACACCTTC; cdr3_aa: CASSLGQGFGYTF; v_call: TRBV12-3/TRBV12-4; clone_size: -; d_call: TRBD1; j_call: TRBJ1-2
cdr3_nt: TGTGCCAGCAATCTCGAAGGGACCTACGAGCAGTACTTC; cdr3_aa: CASNLEGTYEQYF; v_call: TRBV28; clone_size: -; d_call: -; j_call: TRBJ2-7
cdr3_nt: TGTGCCAGCAGCTTTGGGGACAGCATATCCTACGAGCAGTACTTC; cdr3_aa: CASSFGDSISYEQYF; v_call: TRBV5-8; clone_size: -; d_call: TRBD1; j_call: TRBJ2-7
cdr3_nt: TGTGCCAGTAGTATAATAGGGACGCTATATAGCAATCAGCCCCAGCATTTT; cdr3_aa: CASSIIGTLYSNQPQHF; v_call: TRBV19; clone_size: -; d_call: -; j_call: TRBJ1-5
cdr3_nt: TGTGCCAGTAGTATCGGTTTGGGCAGCCCTCAGCCCCAGCATTTT; cdr3_aa: CASSIGLGSPQPQHF; v_call: TRBV19; clone_size: once; d_call: -; j_call: TRBJ1-5
cdr3_nt: TGCGCCAGCAGCCGGTCCTCCGGGATCTATAATTCACCCCTCCACTTT; cdr3_aa: CASSRSSGIYNSPLHF; v_call: TRBV4-3; clone_size: -; d_call: -; j_call: TRBJ1-6
cdr3_nt: TGTGCCAGTAGTATAGGGGGGGTGGAAGCTGAAGCTTTCTTT; cdr3_aa: CASSIGGVEAEAFF; v_call: TRBV19; clone_size: -; d_call: -; j_call: TRBJ1-1
cdr3_nt: TGTGCCAGCAGCTTGGACGGGACCGACACCCTCTACGAGCAGTACTTC; cdr3_aa: CASSLDGTDTLYEQYF; v_call: TRBV5-5; clone_size: -; d_call: -; j_call: TRBJ2-7
cdr3_nt: TGTGCCAGCAGTTTCCAAAATCGACAGGGTGAAACTACTAATGAAAAACTGTTTTTT; cdr3_aa: CASSFQNRQGETTNEKLFF; v_call: TRBV6-2/TRBV6-3; clone_size: -; d_call: TRBD1; j_call: TRBJ1-4
cdr3_nt: TGTGCCAGCAGCAAAAGGCGGGCGCAACCGGCCTACGAGCAGTACTTC; cdr3_aa: CASSKRRAQPAYEQYF; v_call: TRBV21-1; clone_size: -; d_call: -; j_call: TRBJ2-7
cdr3_nt: TGCGCCAGCAGCTTACTAGCGGGGCCCTCTTCCTACGAGCAGTACTTC; cdr3_aa: CASSLLAGPSSYEQYF; v_call: TRBV5-1; clone_size: -; d_call: TRBD2; j_call: TRBJ2-7
cdr3_nt: TGCGCCAGCAGCTTGGCGAGTGGGGGTGAAAAACTGTTTTTT; cdr3_aa: CASSLASGGEKLFF; v_call: TRBV5-1; clone_size: -; d_call: -; j_call: TRBJ1-4
cdr3_nt: TGTGCCAAGCAACAAGGGGGCTCGGAGAATCAGCCCCAGCATTTT; cdr3_aa: CAKQQGGSENQPQHF; v_call: TRBV28; clone_size: -; d_call: TRBD1; j_call: TRBJ1-5
cdr3_nt: TGTGCCACCAACCGACAGGGGGCGGACGAGCAGTACTTC; cdr3_aa: CATNRQGADEQYF; v_call: TRBV19; clone_size: -; d_call: TRBD1; j_call: TRBJ2-7
cdr3_nt: TGTGCCGGCAGCCAAGATACGAGGGGAATCTATGGCTACACCTTC; cdr3_aa: CAGSQDTRGIYGYTF; v_call: TRBV4-2; clone_size: -; d_call: -; j_call: TRBJ1-2
cdr3_nt: TGTGCCAGTAGTGCGCTGGGGGGTGTAACTGAAGCTTTCTTT; cdr3_aa: CASSALGGVTEAFF; v_call: TRBV19; clone_size: -; d_call: -; j_call: TRBJ1-1
cdr3_nt: TGTGCCAGTGGAGGGAGGGGCTCTGGGGCCAACGTCCTGACTTTC; cdr3_aa: CASGGRGSGANVLTF; v_call: TRBV25-1; clone_size: -; d_call: TRBD2; j_call: TRBJ2-6
cdr3_nt: TGCGCCAGCAGCCCCCGGACAGGGGGAGTGACTGAAGCTTTCTTT; cdr3_aa: CASSPRTGGVTEAFF; v_call: TRBV5-1; clone_size: -; d_call: TRBD1; j_call: TRBJ1-1
cdr3_nt: TGTGCCATCAGTGACTCGGGACAGTCCTATGGCTACACCTTC; cdr3_aa: CAISDSGQSYGYTF; v_call: TRBV10-3; clone_size: -; d_call: TRBD1; j_call: TRBJ1-2
cdr3_nt: TGTGCCAGCAGTACCCTACAGGGAACTGAAGCTTTCTTT; cdr3_aa: CASSTLQGTEAFF; v_call: TRBV12-3/TRBV12-4; clone_size: -; d_call: -; j_call: TRBJ1-1
cdr3_nt: TGCGCCAGCAGCTTGGAGAGGGGCCAGACCTATTCCTACGAGCAGTACTTC; cdr3_aa: CASSLERGQTYSYEQYF; v_call: TRBV5-1; clone_size: -; d_call: -; j_call: TRBJ2-7
cdr3_nt: TGTGCCAGCAGCGTTCATCCGACACCCTACGAGCAGTACTTC; cdr3_aa: CASSVHPTPYEQYF; v_call: TRBV9; clone_size: -; d_call: -; j_call: TRBJ2-7
cdr3_nt: TGCGCCAGCAGCTCTGCGGGACAGGGAGTGGAAAAACTGTTTTTT; cdr3_aa: CASSSAGQGVEKLFF; v_call: TRBV5-1; clone_size: once; d_call: TRBD1; j_call: TRBJ1-4
cdr3_nt: TGTGCCAGCTCGCCAGCTAGGAGACAGGCCTACGAGCAGTACTTC; cdr3_aa: CASSPARRQAYEQYF; v_call: TRBV18; clone_size: once; d_call: -; j_call: TRBJ2-7
cdr3_nt: TGTGCCAGTAGTAGGCCCGAGGACAATCAGCCCCAGCATTTT; cdr3_aa: CASSRPEDNQPQHF; v_call: TRBV19; clone_size: -; d_call: -; j_call: TRBJ1-5
cdr3_nt: TGTGCCAGTAGTAAGGGCAGGGGAGGGGAAAAACTGTTTTTT; cdr3_aa: CASSKGRGGEKLFF; v_call: TRBV19; clone_size: -; d_call: -; j_call: TRBJ1-4